Presented here are 3 T cell receptor beta chains from one specimen sequenced in a study of T cells after posttransplantation cyclophosphamide. Method: immunoSEQ multiplex PCR; TCRdb's copy keeps in-frame clones and lacks some. This sample has roughly 21,000 clones, with about 98% found just once. Sequenced sample: naive CD8+ T cells sorted from PBMCs. Receptors originate from a man in his forties or fifties in good health, CMV-negative, and a related stem cell transplant donor.

The chain couples TRBV27 to TRBJ1-1; possible D gene TRBD1, 5 bases. The V end lost 6 bases, the J end lost 1 base, and 9 bases lay between the germline ends. CDR1 and CDR2 (germline): MNHEY, SMNVEV (reference sequence). The CDR3 spans 13 residues. This CDR3 is CASSLTGNTEAFF. CDR3 nucleotides: TGTGCCAGCAGCCTCACAGGGAACACTGAAGCTTTCTTT.

The chain carries TRBV14 and TRBJ2-1; 9 nucleotides align to TRBD2. V shed 2 bases and J 5 bases; nucleotides not matched to a gene: 10. The CDR3 consists of 17 residues. CDR1 and CDR2 from the germline V gene are SGHDN and FVKESK. CDR3 in DNA: TGTGCCAGCAGCCAATCGAATAGCGGGAGCGTGAACAATGAGCAGTTCTTC. Translated, it gives CASSQSNSGSVNNEQFF.

This rearrangement joins TRBV19 to TRBJ2-1; 11 bases align to TRBD1. The V gene end was trimmed by 4 bases and the J gene end by 4 bases; junction bases not matched to a gene: 3. Germline-derived CDR1 and CDR2 are LNHDA and SQIVND (reference sequence). There are 15 residues in the CDR3. The chain's CDR3 is CASSTGTGGYNEQFF. DNA for the CDR3: TGTGCCAGTAGTACCGGGACAGGGGGTTACAATGAGCAGTTCTTC.